The entry that follows covers one TCR beta chain sequence. The antigen is unknown. Researchers ran the PCR with 60 Vbeta and 13 Jbeta primers. Method: immunoSEQ multiplex PCR; TCRdb's copy keeps in-frame clones and lacks some. This sample has around 110,000 clones, with roughly 80% found just once. This specimen comes from a study of cytomegalovirus exposure and HLA in healthy donors. About the study: Findings of an earlier analysis included more than 90 million unique TCR beta sequences from roughly 190 million T cells.

Broader study findings: Later, an analysis showed that TCR beta chains associated with HLA were more clonally expanded than others that were equally common. Segments of the TCR beta V type were, in most cases, productive about 90% or about 30% of the time in an earlier analysis. For most TCR sequences rarity was the rule, although some public TCRs occurred in many donors.

The CDR3 runs 15 residues. Germline CDR1 and CDR2: SGHTA and FQGNSA. The V end was cut by 10 bases, the J end by 2 bases, with 15 bases between. The TCR comes from a man aged 30-40 years in good health and CMV-seropositive. The sequenced sample was PBMCs. The rearrangement links TRBV7-2 to TRBJ1-6, with TRBD1 as a possible D gene (5 bases). The CDR3: CATARQITYNSPLHF. The CDR3 DNA is TGTGCCACCGCGCGACAGATAACCTATAATTCACCCCTCCACTTT.